This T cell receptor beta chain was profiled in a study of T cells in Graves' hyperthyroidism and ophthalmopathy. The wider study: The initial diagnosis was the point when peripheral blood was collected, ahead of any treatment.

The CDR3 regions of TCR beta were amplified from RNA transcripts. Primed by the HTBI set, a first-round RT-PCR was run on the TCR CDR3. MiXCR was run by TCRdb on the multiplex PCR reads, yielding one entry per CDR3 protein. The sample yields about 640,000 distinct CDR3 sequences, about 20% seen once. On the basis of clinical symptoms, serum thyroxine and TRAb, thyroid ultrasound and orbital computed tomography, diagnoses were made. PBMCs were collected from an approximately 9.2 ml volume of fresh peripheral blood. Germline CDR1 GTSNPN, CDR2 SVGIG (reference sequence). With V trimmed by 0 bases and J by 4 bases, 4 bases remained unmatched. CDR3 length equals 14 residues.

The chain links TRBV30 to TRBJ2-3; 7 nucleotides match TRBD2. Material for sequencing was blood. The TCR originated in a man under 40 with Graves' ophthalmopathy. Written as DNA, the CDR3 is TGTGCCTGGAGTGTAACGGGAGGAGCAGATACGCAGTATTTT. Its translation is CAWSVTGGADTQYF. The complete variable domain, with remaining parts taken from reference TRBV30 and TRBJ2-3, reads SQTIHQWPATLVQPVGSPLSLECTVEGTSNPNLYWYRQAAGRGLQLLFYSVGIGQISSEVPQNLSASRPQDRQFILSSKKLLLSDSGFYLCAWSVTGGADTQYFGPGTRLTVL.